This T cell receptor (beta chain) originates from a study of PD-L1 blockade in urothelial cancer. The ends were cut back, 3 bases at V and 7 bases at J, with 18 bases in the middle. The CDR3 runs to 15 residues. Germline CDR1 is GTSNPN and CDR2 is SVGIG (reference sequence). Profiling relied on immunoSEQ multiplex PCR, and the TCRdb table lists in-frame clones only, not all of them. The sample contains about 50,000 clones, about 86% of which appear only once. Regarding time point: peripheral blood 6 weeks after treatment start. The sample in question was PBMCs, obtained around atezolizumab (anti-PD-L1) treatment. V usage is TRBV30 and J usage is TRBJ1-4, with D maybe TRBD1 (6 bases). The sequence was obtained from a man in his 60s with urothelial cancer. The CDR3 loop reads CAWSSTRGAGEKLFF. The CDR3 DNA sequence: TGTGCCTGGAGCTCTACCCGGGGGGCTGGTGAAAAACTGTTTTTT.